The 13 T cell receptor beta chains listed next were all sequenced from one sample in a study of response to subunit inactivated influenza vaccine. TCRdb processed the RT-PCR reads anew with MiXCR; each CDR3 protein has one entry. The sample includes about 650,000 distinct CDR3 sequences, around 14% of them seen just once. The source was PBMCs from blood, collected about 11 days after vaccination. The source is a man in his fifties who received an inactivated influenza vaccine.

In its sample, this clonotype was seen a few times. V is TRBV12-3 or TRBV12-4 and J is TRBJ2-7; 8 nucleotides agree with TRBD2. This CDR3 has 13 residues. Germline trimming cut 8 bases from V and 2 bases from J; bases unmatched to any gene: 5. CDR3 DNA sequence: TGTGCCAGCCGGGGGGGGAGGGCCTACGAGCAGTACTTC. Translating it yields CASRGGRAYEQYF.

The chain joins TRBV7-3 to TRBJ2-2; 12 nucleotides align to TRBD2. V shed 1 base, J shed 7 bases, and the junction held 7 bases outside the gene matches. The germline V gene has CDR1 SGHTA and CDR2 FQGTGA. The CDR3 is 17 residues long. The CDR3 loop reads CASSLKLAGGDIGELFF. Written as DNA, the CDR3 is TGTGCCAGCAGCTTAAAACTAGCGGGAGGAGATATCGGGGAGCTGTTTTTT.

This clonotype has only a few counts. The chain has TRBV28 and TRBJ2-2, with D possibly TRBD2 on 6 matching bases. V lost 3 bases and J lost 5, with 16 bases in between. CDR3 length equals 16 residues. Looked up from germline, CDR1 is MDHEN and CDR2 is SYDVKM. CDR3 region: CASSFPPGLATGELFF. In DNA, the CDR3 is TGTGCCAGCAGTTTCCCCCCCGGGCTAGCGACCGGGGAGCTGTTTTTT.

This clonotype was seen at least ten times. J is TRBJ2-7 and V is TRBV12-3 or TRBV12-4; 7 bases map to TRBD2. After removal of 0 bases from V and 1 base from J, the junction contained 0 bases not matched to a gene. The CDR3 totals 14 residues. The DNA for the CDR3 is TGTGCCAGCAGTTTAGCGGGGGGGTCCTACGAGCAGTACTTC. Translated: CASSLAGGSYEQYF.

The chain combines TRBV15 with TRBJ2-7; 9 bases agree with TRBD2. The CDR3 is 14 amino acids. Germline V gene lookup returns CDR1 LNHNV and CDR2 YYDKDF (reference sequence). The ends lost 4 bases at V and 2 bases at J; junction bases unmatched: 3. The CDR3 sequence: CATSTLAGAYEQYF. CDR3 DNA: TGTGCCACCAGCACTTTAGCGGGGGCCTACGAGCAGTACTTC. The whole variable domain, remainder taken from reference TRBV15 and TRBJ2-7, is DAMVIQNPRYQVTQFGKPVTLSCSQTLNHNVMYWYQQKSSQAPKLLFHYYDKDFNNEADTPDNFQSRRPNTSFCFLDIRSPGLGDTAMYLCATSTLAGAYEQYFGPGTRLTVT.

This clonotype has at least ten counts. This chain connects TRBV12-3 or TRBV12-4 to TRBJ2-1; 10 bases line up with TRBD1. Trimming removed 2 bases from V and 6 bases from J; junction bases left unmatched: 7. The CDR3 runs to 16 residues. The DNA of the CDR3 is TGTGCCAGCAGTTTAAGGGGACAGGGGTACTCCAATGAGCAGTTCTTC. It yields the protein CASSLRGQGYSNEQFF.

This clonotype was seen a few times. The genes are TRBV25-1 and TRBJ2-1; 8 bases are shared with TRBD2. V shed 6 bases and J 8 bases; nucleotides not matched to a gene: 9. This CDR3 comprises 14 residues. Germline lookup yields CDR1 MGHDK and CDR2 SYGVNS. DNA for the CDR3: TGTGCCAGCAGCCTCGGGACTAGTTCTTATGAGCAGTTCTTC. Translation: CASSLGTSSYEQFF.

Only one count was recorded for this clonotype. The chain is built from TRBV18 and TRBJ2-7, with 8 bases lining up with TRBD1. CDR3 size: 13 residues. The V segment lost 6 bases and the J segment 6 bases; nucleotides outside the gene matches: 7. Germline V gene data show CDR1 as KGHSH and CDR2 as LQKENI. The CDR3 nucleotides read TGTGCCAGCTCGAGACAGGGGTCGGTCGAGCAGTACTTC. It yields the protein CASSRQGSVEQYF. The whole variable domain, remainder taken from reference TRBV18 and TRBJ2-7, is NAGVMQNPRHLVRRRGQEARLRCSPMKGHSHVYWYRQLPEEGLKFMVYLQKENIIDESGMPKERFSAEFPKEGPSILRIQQVVRGDSAAYFCASSRQGSVEQYFGPGTRLTVT.

The V call is TRBV11-2, the J call TRBJ2-1; 9 nucleotides agree with TRBD2. V lost 1 base to trimming and J lost 12 bases; unmatched junction nucleotides: 10. Germline CDR1 reads SGHAT; CDR2 reads FQNNGV. This CDR3 region has 15 residues. CDR3 protein: CASSLGGGRANAQFF. For the CDR3, the DNA is TGTGCCAGCAGCTTAGGTGGCGGGAGGGCCAACGCGCAGTTCTTC.

This chain uses TRBV29-1 with TRBJ2-7; TRBD1 matches 11 bases. The CDR3 sequence is 13 residues long. V was clipped by 5 bases and J by 4 bases; unmatched bases: 4. Germline CDR1 reads SQVTM; CDR2 reads ANQGSEA. The CDR3 spells CSVRTGGRYEQYF. The CDR3 bases are TGCAGCGTTCGGACAGGGGGCAGGTACGAGCAGTACTTC.

This clonotype was detected only a few times. The rearrangement uses TRBV27 and TRBJ1-1; D gene uncertain. There are 15 residues in the CDR3. Between the trimmed V and J ends, which lost 7 bases and 0 bases, there was a span of 15 bases. Germline values: CDR1 MNHEY, CDR2 SMNVEV (reference sequence). CDR3 in amino acids: CASKSLERMNTEAFF. The CDR3 region has the DNA TGTGCCAGCAAATCCCTGGAGAGAATGAACACTGAAGCTTTCTTT.

This clonotype was observed a few times. At one of its ends the junction is not consistent with the germline gene, which may arise from a read error. The rearrangement links TRBV27 to TRBJ2-7; D not resolved. Germline V gives CDR1 MNHEY, CDR2 SMNVEV (reference sequence). The CDR3 consists of 15 residues. This chain's CDR3 is CASSLEAGSSYDQYF. The CDR3 DNA is TGTGCCAGCAGTTTAGAAGCAGGAAGCTCCTACGACCAGTACTTC.

This clonotype appeared a few times. The V call is TRBV2, the J call TRBJ2-7, with TRBD1 as a possible D gene (6 bases). Germline assignment: CDR1 SNHLY and CDR2 FYNNEI. The CDR3 has 13 residues. Trimming cost V 3 bases and J 6 bases, with 12 bases left between them. CDR3 region: CASSDRGEAEQYF. CDR3 coding DNA: TGTGCCAGCAGTGACAGGGGCGAGGCCGAGCAGTACTTC.